These 10 T cell receptor beta chains were sequenced from one sample in a study of T cells in Graves' hyperthyroidism and ophthalmopathy (dated by TCRdb to the late 2010s). The method behind the library was multiplex PCR. The sample was run on an Illumina HiSeq 2000. TCR beta CDR3 regions were amplified from RNA transcripts. A first-round RT-PCR of the TCR CDR3 used the HTBI primer set with the Qiagen OneStep RT-PCR kit. The public reads were quality trimmed at Q25 with fastp and then assembled into clones with MiXCR by TCRdb, keeping productive beta chains. Each CDR3 protein gets just one entry, which takes the most common genes and DNA from the rows behind it. A total of hundreds of thousands of distinct CDR3 sequences appear in this sample, roughly 19% of them only once. The top ten hold approximately 37% of the sample. The sequenced material came from blood. All receptors come from a man in his fifties or sixties with Graves' ophthalmopathy.

This clonotype was counted a few times. The chain couples TRBV4-1 to TRBJ2-7, with D perhaps TRBD1 (6 bases). V lost 1 base and J lost 3, with 10 bases in between. This CDR3 is 14 amino acids long. Germline CDR1 reads MGHRA; CDR2 reads YSYEKL. The CDR3 bases are TGCGCCAGCAGCCAAGTCGGGACAAACTACGAGCAGTACTTC. Translating it yields CASSQVGTNYEQYF.

The V gene is TRBV28, the J gene TRBJ2-7; TRBD2 matches at 11 bases. Looked up from germline, CDR1 is MDHEN and CDR2 is SYDVKM. The CDR3 is made up of 18 amino acids. With V trimmed by 2 bases and J by 0 bases, 9 bases remained unmatched. The CDR3 sequence: CASSLRRASGRNSYEQYF. The DNA for the CDR3 is TGTGCCAGCAGTTTACGCCGGGCTAGCGGGAGGAACTCCTACGAGCAGTACTTC.

This clonotype was picked up many times. The chain is built from TRBV30 and TRBJ2-7, with 11 nucleotides matching TRBD1. Germline CDR1 reads GTSNPN; CDR2 reads SVGIG (reference sequence). V lost 2 bases and J lost 6; bases outside the gene matches: 9. The CDR3 extends over 15 amino acids. CDR3 DNA: TGTGCCTGGAGTCCATCTCCGGGACAGGGGGGCGAGCAGTACTTC. It codes for CAWSPSPGQGGEQYF.

The sample holds many counts of this clonotype. The CDR3 sequence is CASSLWGGKNTEAFF. Here the CDR3 DNA reads TGTGCCAGCAGTTTATGGGGGGGGAAAAACACTGAAGCTTTCTTT. The J gene is TRBJ1-1, the V gene TRBV28; the D gene is possibly TRBD1 (5 bases). Germline V CDR1 and CDR2: MDHEN, SYDVKM. The CDR3 loop spans 15 amino acids. With 0 bases removed from V and 2 bases from J, the gap between germline ends came to 10 bases.

The chain links TRBV5-1 to TRBJ2-7; maybe TRBD1 (6 bases). CDR3 length equals 15 residues. Trimming removed 4 bases at V and 0 bases at J, with 14 bases between. Looked up from germline, CDR1 is SGHRS and CDR2 is YFSETQ. CDR3 loop: CASSPDREASYEQYF. For the CDR3, the DNA is TGCGCCAGCAGCCCGGACAGAGAGGCCTCCTACGAGCAGTACTTC.

This clonotype was observed at least ten times. The chain combines TRBV28 with TRBJ1-3; possible D gene TRBD1, 6 bases. CDR3 length: 15 residues. Per the germline V gene, CDR1 is MDHEN and CDR2 is SYDVKM. V was shortened by 5 bases and J by 0 bases, with 11 bases between the two germline ends. CDR3: CASSPGTSSGNTIYF. As DNA, the CDR3 is TGTGCCAGCAGTCCTGGGACATCCTCTGGAAACACCATATATTTT.

V and J are TRBV6-2 or TRBV6-3 and TRBJ1-1; weak D call: TRBD1 (6 bases). V lost 6 bases and J lost 3, with 14 bases in between. The CDR3 length is 14 residues. Germline V lookup: CDR1 MNHEY, CDR2 SVGEGT. The CDR3 loop reads CASRLRTVDTEAFF. The CDR3 nucleotides read TGTGCCAGCAGGTTAAGGACAGTCGACACTGAAGCTTTCTTT.

The gene calls are TRBV10-3 and TRBJ2-7; D not resolved. Near its end, the DNA agrees better with TRBJ2-1, so the J call may be wrong. The CDR3 loop spans 14 amino acids. Germline CDR1 and CDR2: ENHRY and SYGVKD. The CDR3 coding sequence is TGTGCCATCAGTGATTGGGGTGGGTCCTACGAGCAGTTCTTC. Protein sequence: CAISDWGGSYEQFF.

Only a few counts were recorded for this clonotype. This chain links TRBV13 with TRBJ1-2; D might be TRBD1 (6 bases). This CDR3 has 16 amino acids. CDR1 is PRHDT, CDR2 FYEKMQ, per germline (reference sequence). Trimming pared 0 bases from V and 4 bases from J, leaving 15 bases between. The CDR3 nucleotides are TGTGCCAGCAGCTTAGGTTCCTTCACAGGGTTCTATGGCTACACCTTC. Encoded protein: CASSLGSFTGFYGYTF.

The rearrangement uses TRBV5-1 and TRBJ1-2, with D possibly being TRBD1 (5 bases). The CDR3 contains 14 residues. CDR1 SGHRS and CDR2 YFSETQ come from the germline V gene. The V end was cut by 2 bases, the J end by 1 base, with 9 bases between. The CDR3 sequence is CASSLGDVNYGYTF. CDR3 DNA sequence: TGCGCCAGCAGCTTAGGGGACGTTAACTATGGCTACACCTTC.